This T cell receptor (beta chain) was profiled in a study of T cell responses to AZD1222 COVID-19 vaccine. Study-wide context: It was second doses at about 4 or about 12 weeks that were pooled. Study observations and caveats: Donors were chiefly white British, with a greater number of females, and clonal diversity was perhaps underestimated.

The assay was immunoSEQ multiplex PCR, and TCRdb's table has in-frame clones only and misses some. The data contain some 69,000 clones, over 75% of them singletons. Notes on this clone: No antigen is known for it.

Germline loops: CDR1 SGHRS, CDR2 YFSETQ. This CDR3 has 14 residues. V lost 3 bases, J lost 4 bases, and 6 bases stayed unmatched. The chain combines TRBV5-1 with TRBJ1-1; 7 bases fit TRBD1. The sequence derives from an adult in good health. The specimen comprised peripheral blood, sampled on day 0 of AZD1222 vaccination. The CDR3 loop is CASSSQSGGTEAFF. Here the CDR3 DNA reads TGCGCCAGCAGCTCCCAGTCAGGGGGCACTGAAGCTTTCTTT.